The 7 T cell receptor beta chains presented below share a single source sample, sequenced in a study of cytomegalovirus exposure and HLA in healthy donors. PCR amplification relied on 60 Vbeta primers (plus 13 Jbeta primers). The data were produced by immunoSEQ multiplex PCR, yet TCRdb's version contains in-frame clones alone and is incomplete. Here the sample spans 120,000 or so clones, 60% to 75% being singletons. The sequenced material came from PBMCs. All receptors come from a middle-aged woman in good health and CMV-seropositive.

CDR3 in DNA: TGTGCCAGTAGTACAGGGACAGGGGGCCTCCCTTGGGTCCCCTACGAGCAGTACTTC. This gives the protein CASSTGTGGLPWVPYEQYF. The genes are TRBV19 and TRBJ2-7; 12 bases match TRBD1. Looked up from germline, CDR1 is LNHDA and CDR2 is SQIVND (reference sequence). The CDR3 spans 19 residues. V gave up 4 bases and J gave up 2 bases; unmatched junction bases: 15.

This clone showed up just a few times. The chain is built from TRBV18 and TRBJ1-1, with TRBD1 matching over 11 bases. The CDR3 length is 16 residues. Losses at the gene ends were 4 bases for V and 10 bases for J; bases not matched to a gene: 14. Germline V lookup: CDR1 KGHSH, CDR2 LQKENI. For the CDR3, the DNA is TGTGCCAGCTCACTGATACCTCCGGGACAGGGGGTTTTAGCTTTCTTT. Amino acid sequence: CASSLIPPGQGVLAFF.

CDR3 sequence: CASSVSQGRYGYTF. The CDR3 DNA sequence: TGTGCCAGCAGCGTGAGCCAGGGGCGGTATGGCTACACCTTC. The V call is TRBV9, the J call TRBJ1-2; possibly TRBD1 for D (6 bases). Trimming stripped 2 bases from V and 5 bases from J, with 13 bases between. Germline V lookup: CDR1 SGDLS, CDR2 YYNGEE. CDR3 length equals 14 residues.

This chain joins TRBV18 and TRBJ2-1, with TRBD2 identical over 8 bases. The CDR3 consists of 16 residues. The V segment lost 2 bases and the J segment 5 bases; nucleotides outside the gene matches: 8. Germline V gene lookup returns CDR1 KGHSH and CDR2 LQKENI. The CDR3 spells CASSPAGGNIHNEQFF. CDR3 bases: TGTGCCAGCTCACCAGCGGGGGGCAACATACACAATGAGCAGTTCTTC.

This clone was observed a single time. The chain has TRBV7-6 and TRBJ2-1; 9 bases are shared with TRBD2. V gave up 1 base and J gave up 7 bases; unmatched junction bases: 5. Germline V CDR1 and CDR2: SGHVS, FNYEAQ. The CDR3 has 15 amino acids. For the CDR3, the DNA is TGTGCCAGCAGCTTAGTGGGTAGCGGGAGAAATGAGCAGTTCTTC. This codes for CASSLVGSGRNEQFF.

The chain joins TRBV7-3 to TRBJ1-1; 9 bases are a match to TRBD1. The J segment lost 1 base and the V segment lost 5 bases, leaving 2 bases of the junction unmatched. The germline gives CDR1 SGHTA, CDR2 FQGTGA. The CDR3 length is 14 residues. The CDR3: CASSEQGANTEAFF. In DNA form, the CDR3 reads TGTGCCAGCAGCGAACAGGGGGCGAACACTGAAGCTTTCTTT. Together with reference TRBV7-3 and TRBJ1-1, the CDR3 gives the full variable domain: GAGVSQTPSNKVTEKGKYVELRCDPISGHTALYWYRQSLGQGPEFLIYFQGTGAADDSGLPNDRFFAVRPEGSVSTLKIQRTERGDSAVYLCASSEQGANTEAFFGQGTRLTVV.

V and J are TRBV15 and TRBJ1-2, with 8 bases fitting TRBD1. Trimming took 1 base from V and 6 from J; bases not matched to a gene: 10. This CDR3 comprises 16 residues. CDR1 LNHNV and CDR2 YYDKDF come from the germline V gene (reference sequence). The CDR3 is CATSRGGTGTIDGYTF. The CDR3 DNA sequence: TGTGCCACCAGCAGAGGTGGGACAGGAACAATCGATGGCTACACCTTC. The full variable domain, rest sourced from reference TRBV15 and TRBJ1-2, is DAMVIQNPRYQVTQFGKPVTLSCSQTLNHNVMYWYQQKSSQAPKLLFHYYDKDFNNEADTPDNFQSRRPNTSFCFLDIRSPGLGDTAMYLCATSRGGTGTIDGYTFGSGTRLTVV.